These 5 T cell receptor beta chains were sequenced from one sample in a study of control samples from healthy donors and cancer patients. Method: immunoSEQ multiplex PCR; TCRdb's copy keeps in-frame clones and lacks some. The profile shows about 160,000 clones, 90% to 95% of them singletons. The source material was blood. The source is a woman in her thirties or forties in good health.

The rearrangement joins TRBV29-1 to TRBJ2-2; tentatively, D is TRBD1 (8 bases). Germline-derived CDR1 and CDR2 are SQVTM and ANQGSEA. The CDR3 covers 13 residues. V was shortened by 6 bases and J by 5 bases, with 13 bases between the two germline ends. CDR3 DNA: TGCAGCGTAAACAGGGGGGGGACCGGGGAGCTGTTTTTT. Its translation: CSVNRGGTGELFF.

J is TRBJ1-6 and V is TRBV19; D is possibly TRBD1 (5 bases). V was pared by 4 bases and J by 7 bases, with 14 bases between. Germline lookup yields CDR1 LNHDA and CDR2 SQIVND (reference sequence). There are 15 residues in the CDR3. The CDR3: CASSKEGIQNSPLHF. In nucleotides, the CDR3 is TGTGCCAGTAGTAAAGAGGGGATTCAAAATTCACCCCTCCACTTT.

The CDR3 loop is CASRNPGDTLEAFF. CDR3 sequence (DNA): TGTGCCAGTAGAAACCCCGGGGACACCCTTGAAGCTTTCTTT. This chain connects TRBV19 to TRBJ1-1; D is possibly TRBD1 (6 bases). CDR1 is LNHDA, CDR2 SQIVND, per germline (reference sequence). V shed 6 bases and J shed 7 bases, with 18 bases lying between them. This CDR3 contains 14 residues.

The chain couples TRBV7-9 to TRBJ1-5; D is uncertain. From germline, CDR1 is SEHNR and CDR2 FQNEAQ (reference sequence). Trimming took 1 base from V and 4 from J, leaving 2 bases between them. This CDR3 is 12 amino acids long. The CDR3 DNA reads as TGTGCCAGCAGCTTAGTAAATCAGCCCCAGCATTTT. Amino acid sequence: CASSLVNQPQHF.

This chain connects TRBV7-2 to TRBJ2-1; TRBD2 is a possible D gene (6 bases). The CDR3 runs to 14 residues. From germline, CDR1 is SGHTA and CDR2 FQGNSA. V was trimmed by 2 bases and J by 4 bases, leaving 9 bases between them. DNA for the CDR3: TGTGCCAGCAGCTTAATCGGGGGTTACAATGAGCAGTTCTTC. Protein sequence: CASSLIGGYNEQFF.